This TCR beta chain comes out of a study of human T cells and chemical hapten exposure. Germline CDR1 SNHLY, CDR2 FYNNEI. CDR3 length: 13 residues. The time point denotes: pre-sensitization, week 0. Treatment specified: therapeutic diphenylcyclopropenone sensitization with weekly scalp DPC. TCRdb called the RACE reads again in MiXCR, with one record for every CDR3 protein. Among some 90,000 distinct CDR3 sequences, 8.5% were seen once, and the ten largest hold 2.5% to 3%. About this clonotype: A much bigger clone sits one base away, suggesting this may be a read error.

Sequenced material: whole blood, taken in connection with sensitization to the hapten diphenylcyclopropenone (DPC). The clonotype was recovered from a man between 35 and 55 years old with alopecia areata. Some clones in this sample may be carry-over from other donors' samples. The chain uses TRBV2 and TRBJ1-1; D is unresolved. CDR3 DNA sequence: TGTGTCAGCAGTGAAGAGGTGGCCACTGAAGCTTTCTTT. It is translated as CVSSEEVATEAFF.